These 24 T cell receptor beta chains were sequenced from one sample in a study of blood T cells in healthy people across ages. It was with a sample-barcoded 5' primer and a J-beta primer mix that a second PCR of about 7 to 12 cycles was run. One entry per CDR3 protein results from TCRdb running MiXCR on the 5' RACE reads. The sample records roughly 1.5 million distinct CDR3 sequences, roughly 43% being singletons. The specimen sequenced was blood. The receptors derive from a woman aged 18-29 years in good health.

This clonotype was observed a handful of times. J is TRBJ2-7 and V is TRBV6-5, with 7 bases identical to TRBD2. The CDR3 is made up of 16 amino acids. Trimming cost V 0 bases and J 2 bases; bases outside gene matches: 7. Germline V lookup: CDR1 MNHEY, CDR2 SVGAGI. The CDR3 protein is CASSYSSSGGTYEQYF. CDR3 DNA sequence: TGTGCCAGCAGTTACTCAAGTTCGGGGGGTACCTACGAGCAGTACTTC.

V is TRBV20-1 and J is TRBJ2-7; D is ambiguous. The J call may be mistaken, given a closer DNA end match to TRBJ2-5. Germline V gene sequence: CDR1 DFQATT, CDR2 SNEGSKA (reference sequence). The CDR3 loop spans 14 amino acids. CDR3 loop: CSARDLGRDETQYF. The DNA of the CDR3 is TGCAGTGCTAGAGATTTAGGCAGAGACGAGACCCAGTACTTC.

This rearrangement joins TRBV11-2 to TRBJ2-1, with D hard to call. V shed 7 bases and J shed 6 bases, with 22 bases lying between them. The germline CDR1 and CDR2 sequences are SGHAT and FQNNGV. This CDR3 has 16 residues. The chain's CDR3 is CASKLTDHTTVNEQFF. Written as DNA, the CDR3 is TGTGCCAGCAAGTTAACTGACCACACAACGGTCAATGAGCAGTTCTTC.

This clonotype was seen many times. J is TRBJ2-1 and V is TRBV7-2, with D perhaps matching TRBD1 (5 bases). CDR1 and CDR2 (germline): SGHTA, FQGNSA. There are 14 residues in the CDR3. V was cut by 7 bases and J by 9 bases, with 19 bases left in between. The chain's CDR3 is CASTLSRATAEQFF. CDR3 sequence (DNA): TGTGCCAGCACCCTAAGCAGGGCTACGGCTGAGCAGTTCTTC. Based on the CDR3 plus reference TRBV7-2 and TRBJ2-1, the full variable domain is GAGVSQSPSNKVTEKGKDVELRCDPISGHTALYWYRQSLGQGLEFLIYFQGNSAPDKSGLPSDRFSAERTGGSVSTLTIQRTQQEDSAVYLCASTLSRATAEQFFGPGTRLTVL.

This rearrangement joins TRBV7-2 to TRBJ1-2, with 11 nucleotides matching TRBD1. Unmatched junction bases numbered 6, after V lost 4 bases and J lost 8 bases. Germline V gives CDR1 SGHTA, CDR2 FQGNSA. This CDR3 is built from 14 residues. As DNA, the CDR3 is TGTGCCAGCAGCTCCACGTGGACAGGGGGCGGCTACACCTTC. Protein product: CASSSTWTGGGYTF.

This clonotype came up a few times. The chain couples TRBV27 to TRBJ2-1; D gene ambiguous. V was pared by 5 bases and J by 5 bases, with 7 bases between. Germline CDR1 reads MNHEY; CDR2 reads SMNVEV (reference sequence). The CDR3 sequence is 12 residues long. The CDR3 reads CASSTINNEQFF. Here the CDR3 DNA reads TGTGCCAGCAGTACAATAAACAATGAGCAGTTCTTC.

J is TRBJ1-2 and V is TRBV27, with 8 positions matching TRBD1. Trimming removed 6 bases from V and 5 bases from J; junction bases left unmatched: 5. Germline CDR1 is MNHEY and CDR2 is SMNVEV (reference sequence). The length of the CDR3 is 13 residues. Here the CDR3 DNA reads TGTGCCAGCAGCGACAGGGGTGTATATGGCTACACCTTC. The encoded protein is CASSDRGVYGYTF.

The V and J genes are TRBV21-1 and TRBJ1-2. TRBV21-1 is a listed pseudogene. This CDR3 spans 15 amino acids. DNA for the CDR3: TGTGCCAGCAGCAAAGAAGGGAGGGCTACAAGTGGCTACACCTTC. Amino acids: CASSKEGRATSGYTF.

The chain joins TRBV7-9 to TRBJ1-2; D gene ambiguous. Trimming left V 4 bases short and J 2 bases short, with 17 bases between. CDR1 is SEHNR and CDR2 is FQNEAQ in the germline V gene (reference sequence). This CDR3 region has 16 residues. In nucleotides, the CDR3 is TGTGCCAGCAGCTCGGTAGCAGGCGCCTCCAACTATGGCTACACCTTC. Translated, it gives CASSSVAGASNYGYTF.

This clonotype appeared a single time. This chain links TRBV15 with TRBJ2-7; 7 bases map to TRBD1. There are 14 residues in the CDR3. After removal of 0 bases from V and 3 bases from J, the junction contained 2 bases not matched to a gene. Germline V lookup: CDR1 LNHNV, CDR2 YYDKDF (reference sequence). The CDR3 loop reads CATSRDPGGYEQYF. CDR3 coding DNA: TGTGCCACCAGCAGAGACCCAGGGGGCTACGAGCAGTACTTC. Combining the CDR3 with reference TRBV15 and TRBJ2-7 gives the whole variable domain DAMVIQNPRYQVTQFGKPVTLSCSQTLNHNVMYWYQQKSSQAPKLLFHYYDKDFNNEADTPDNFQSRRPNTSFCFLDIRSPGLGDTAMYLCATSRDPGGYEQYFGPGTRLTVT.

The chain employs TRBV4-1 and TRBJ2-1; D tentatively reads TRBD1 or TRBD2 (5 bases each). From germline, CDR1 is MGHRA and CDR2 YSYEKL. The CDR3 has 16 amino acids. With 0 bases removed from V and 0 bases from J, the gap between germline ends came to 9 bases. CDR3 in amino acids: CASSQEKGSSYNEQFF. The CDR3, as DNA: TGCGCCAGCAGCCAAGAAAAGGGGAGCTCCTACAATGAGCAGTTCTTC.

J is TRBJ2-1 and V is TRBV10-3, with D perhaps given as TRBD1 or TRBD2 (6 bases each). The germline V gene encodes CDR1 ENHRY and CDR2 SYGVKD. V lost 2 bases and J lost 6, with 14 bases in between. The CDR3 is made up of 15 amino acids. The CDR3 sequence: CAISEGGGNSNEQFF. In nucleotides, the CDR3 is TGTGCCATCAGTGAGGGGGGCGGGAATTCCAATGAGCAGTTCTTC.

The chain recombines TRBV18 with TRBJ2-3, with D hard to call. The germline gives CDR1 KGHSH, CDR2 LQKENI. V lost 3 bases and J lost 4, with 14 bases in between. The CDR3 covers 15 residues. As DNA, the CDR3 is TGTGCCAGCTCACCCCCGAGCCCAAGGGCAGATACGCAGTATTTT. Its protein product is CASSPPSPRADTQYF.

V is TRBV24-1 and J is TRBJ1-3, with a possible D match to TRBD1 (6 bases). CDR3 length: 16 residues. The germline gives CDR1 KGHDR, CDR2 SFDVKD. The V end lost 0 bases, the J end lost 2 bases, and 10 bases lay between the germline ends. The CDR3 protein is CATSDLRGKPGNTIYF. The CDR3 region has the DNA TGTGCCACCAGTGATTTGAGGGGGAAGCCTGGAAACACCATATATTTT.

The V and J genes are TRBV11-2 and TRBJ2-7, with D uncertain. Germline V gives CDR1 SGHAT, CDR2 FQNNGV. V gave up 0 bases and J gave up 5 bases, with 17 bases separating them. This CDR3 spans 16 amino acids. The CDR3 reads CASSLDPRVVGDEQYF. As DNA, the CDR3 is TGTGCCAGCAGCTTAGATCCCCGGGTGGTTGGCGACGAGCAGTACTTC.

The V gene is TRBV20-1, the J gene TRBJ2-5; D possibly corresponds to TRBD2 (5 bases). The tail of the sequence fits TRBJ2-7 better, so the J call may be wrong. Germline V gene lookup returns CDR1 DFQATT and CDR2 SNEGSKA (reference sequence). The CDR3 runs to 11 residues. The CDR3 nucleotides are TGCAGTGCTCCCGGGATCTACGAGCAGTACTTC. This gives the protein CSAPGIYEQYF.

This chain joins TRBV5-1 and TRBJ2-5; D assignment may be TRBD1 or TRBD2 (6 bases each). CDR1 is SGHRS, CDR2 YFSETQ, per germline. V lost 4 bases and J lost 5, with 21 bases in between. This CDR3 has 16 residues. In nucleotides, the CDR3 is TGCGCCAGCAGCATTGAGACACAGGGAGGCGGGGAGACCCAGTACTTC. This encodes CASSIETQGGGETQYF.

This clonotype was counted ten times or more. This sequence joins TRBV27 and TRBJ1-1; no reliable D call. The CDR3 spans 13 residues. Trimming stripped 6 bases from V and 0 bases from J, with 8 bases between. CDR1 and CDR2 (germline): MNHEY, SMNVEV (reference sequence). The CDR3 DNA reads TGTGCCAGCAGCCTCACGGTGAACACTGAAGCTTTCTTT. Translated: CASSLTVNTEAFF.

This sequence joins TRBV29-1 and TRBJ2-1; TRBD2 matches 13 bases. Germline values: CDR1 SQVTM, CDR2 ANQGSEA. This CDR3 contains 14 residues. With V trimmed by 6 bases and J by 6 bases, 5 bases remained unmatched. The CDR3 region is CSVKGLAGPNEQFF. CDR3 bases: TGCAGCGTGAAGGGACTAGCGGGGCCCAATGAGCAGTTCTTC.

The sample holds a few counts of this clonotype. The chain links TRBV27 to TRBJ1-1, with TRBD1 identical over 9 bases. Germline lookup yields CDR1 MNHEY and CDR2 SMNVEV (reference sequence). The trim removed 6 bases at V and 5 bases at J, leaving 7 bases unmatched. This CDR3 comprises 14 residues. In nucleotides, the CDR3 is TGTGCCAGCAGATTGGACAGGGGAGGTACTGAAGCTTTCTTT. It codes for CASRLDRGGTEAFF.

J is TRBJ1-5 and V is TRBV12-3 or TRBV12-4, with 10 bases matching TRBD1. V was clipped by 5 bases and J by 6 bases; unmatched bases: 7. This CDR3 has 15 amino acids. The CDR3 DNA reads TGTGCCAGCAGTACCCAGACAGGGGGCAGTCAGCCCCAGCATTTT. Translated, it gives CASSTQTGGSQPQHF.

This clonotype was observed a single time. V and J are TRBV7-9 and TRBJ1-1, with unresolved D. The CDR3 consists of 14 residues. Germline CDR1 SEHNR, CDR2 FQNEAQ (reference sequence). Trimming took off 5 bases at V and 1 base at J, with 11 bases between the two ends. This CDR3 is CASSTSTTNTEAFF. The CDR3 bases are TGTGCCAGCAGCACTTCTACAACGAACACTGAAGCTTTCTTT.

J is TRBJ2-7 and V is TRBV6-2 or TRBV6-3, with D possibly called TRBD1 or TRBD2 (5 bases each). The CDR3 runs 15 residues. The V end lost 6 bases, the J end lost 4 bases, and 19 bases lay between the germline ends. CDR1 and CDR2 from the germline V gene are MNHEY and SVGEGT. The CDR3 protein is CASRTRVGVAYEQYF. CDR3 DNA sequence: TGTGCCAGCAGGACCCGAGTGGGGGTAGCTTACGAGCAGTACTTC.

This clonotype was counted a few times. The CDR3 spells CASSRVGTGGDEQFF. DNA of the CDR3: TGTGCCAGCAGCCGAGTCGGGACAGGGGGGGATGAGCAGTTCTTC. V is TRBV7-2 and J is TRBJ2-1; 11 bases line up with TRBD1. V trimming: 5 bases; J trimming: 8 bases; junction bases outside the gene matches: 8. This CDR3 contains 15 residues. Germline V lookup: CDR1 SGHTA, CDR2 FQGNSA.